The source of this T cell receptor beta chain is a study of PD-L1 blockade in urothelial cancer. Study background: Anywhere from 0 to 3 prior chemotherapy regimens had been received by patients.

Trimming shortened V by 5 bases and J by 6 bases, and 11 bases separated the two germline ends. The CDR3 has 12 amino acids. CDR1 and CDR2 from the germline V gene are SEHNR and FQNEAQ (reference sequence). Some clones are missing from TCRdb's copy, which holds only in-frame ones; the method was immunoSEQ multiplex PCR. The sample yields roughly 30,000 clones, 89% seen once. The time point here: peripheral blood 6 weeks after treatment start. The sample in question was PBMCs, obtained around atezolizumab (anti-PD-L1) treatment. This TCR derives from an elderly man with urothelial cancer. The V call is TRBV7-9, the J call TRBJ2-7; D not certain. The CDR3 DNA follows: TGTGCCAGCAGCCCAAAAACGGGCGAGCAGTACTTC. Its translation: CASSPKTGEQYF.